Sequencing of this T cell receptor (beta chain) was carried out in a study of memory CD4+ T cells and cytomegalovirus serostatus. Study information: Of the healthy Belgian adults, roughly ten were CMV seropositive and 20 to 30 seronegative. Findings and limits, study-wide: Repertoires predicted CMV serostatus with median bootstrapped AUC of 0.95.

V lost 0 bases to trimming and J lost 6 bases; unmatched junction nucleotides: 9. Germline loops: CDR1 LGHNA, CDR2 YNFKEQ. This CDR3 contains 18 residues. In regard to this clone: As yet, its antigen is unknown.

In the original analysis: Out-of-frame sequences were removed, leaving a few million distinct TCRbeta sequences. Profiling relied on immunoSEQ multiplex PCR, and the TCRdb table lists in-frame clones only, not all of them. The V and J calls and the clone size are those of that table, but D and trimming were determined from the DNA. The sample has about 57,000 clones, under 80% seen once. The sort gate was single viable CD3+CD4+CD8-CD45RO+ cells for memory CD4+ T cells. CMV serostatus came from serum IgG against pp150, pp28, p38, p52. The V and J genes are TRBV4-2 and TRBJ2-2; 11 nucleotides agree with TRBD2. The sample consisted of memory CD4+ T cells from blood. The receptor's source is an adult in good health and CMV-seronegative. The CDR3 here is CASSQDWIAGGQAGELFF. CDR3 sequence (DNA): TGTGCCAGCAGCCAAGATTGGATAGCGGGGGGGCAGGCCGGGGAGCTGTTTTTT.